This TCR beta chain was retrieved from a study of cytomegalovirus exposure and HLA in healthy donors. The length of the CDR3 is 12 residues. V lost 8 bases and J 4 bases, leaving 14 bases between the germline ends. Per the germline V gene, CDR1 is GTSNPN and CDR2 is SVGIG (reference sequence). With 60 Vbeta and 13 Jbeta primers, the PCR was carried out. Authors' analysis steps: Unique TCR beta chains totaled about 78 million in a later count, with around 12 million of them shared. TCRdb keeps only in-frame clones here, not all; method: immunoSEQ multiplex PCR. Clone size and the V and J calls come from that table; the DNA yielded D and trimming. In total, the table holds over 150,000 clones.

The chain combines TRBV30 with TRBJ1-2, with a tentative D call TRBD1 (5 bases). The TCR comes from a boy younger than 18 in good health and CMV-seronegative. The sample comprised PBMCs. The CDR3 bases are TGTGCCGGCCAGTGGGGACTCTATGGCTACACCTTC. Amino acids: CAGQWGLYGYTF.